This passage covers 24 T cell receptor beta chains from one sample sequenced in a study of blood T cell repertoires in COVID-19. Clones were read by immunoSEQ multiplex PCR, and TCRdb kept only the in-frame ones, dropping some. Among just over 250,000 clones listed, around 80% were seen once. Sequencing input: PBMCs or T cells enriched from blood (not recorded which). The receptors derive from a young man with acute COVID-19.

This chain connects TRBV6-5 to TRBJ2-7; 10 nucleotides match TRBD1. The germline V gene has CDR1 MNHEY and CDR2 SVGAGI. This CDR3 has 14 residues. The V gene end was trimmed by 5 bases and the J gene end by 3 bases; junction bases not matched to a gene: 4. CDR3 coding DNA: TGTGCCAGCAGTCCCAGGACAGGGGGCTACGAGCAGTACGTC. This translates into CASSPRTGGYEQYV.

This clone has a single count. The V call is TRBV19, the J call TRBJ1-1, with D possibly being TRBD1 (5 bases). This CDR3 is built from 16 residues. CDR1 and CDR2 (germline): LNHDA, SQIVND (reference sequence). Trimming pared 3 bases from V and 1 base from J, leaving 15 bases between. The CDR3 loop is CASSINPRARNTEAFF. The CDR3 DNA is TGTGCCAGTAGTATCAACCCCAGGGCAAGGAACACTGAAGCTTTCTTT.

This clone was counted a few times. The DNA of the CDR3 is TGTGCCACCAGCAAACTAGCGGGGGGCGCAGATACGCAGTATTTT. This encodes CATSKLAGGADTQYF. This chain links TRBV15 with TRBJ2-3; 12 bases are a match to TRBD2. CDR1 and CDR2 (germline): LNHNV, YYDKDF (reference sequence). Trimming at V came to 4 bases and at J to 4 bases, leaving 3 bases not matched to a gene. The CDR3 length is 15 residues.

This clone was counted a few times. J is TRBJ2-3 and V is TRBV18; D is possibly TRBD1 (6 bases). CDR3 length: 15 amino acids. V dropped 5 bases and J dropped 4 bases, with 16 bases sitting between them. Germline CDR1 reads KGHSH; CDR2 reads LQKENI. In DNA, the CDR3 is TGTGCCAGCTCATACAGCCTGGGGGCCCCAGATACGCAGTATTTT. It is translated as CASSYSLGAPDTQYF.

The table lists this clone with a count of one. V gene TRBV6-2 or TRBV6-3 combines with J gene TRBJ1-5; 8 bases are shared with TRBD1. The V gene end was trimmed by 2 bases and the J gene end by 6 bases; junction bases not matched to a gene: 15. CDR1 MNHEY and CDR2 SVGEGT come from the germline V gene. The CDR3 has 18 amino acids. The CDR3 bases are TGTGCCAGCAGTTACCCCCTTACCAGACAGGGGCCAAGTCAGCCCCAGCATTTT. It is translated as CASSYPLTRQGPSQPQHF.

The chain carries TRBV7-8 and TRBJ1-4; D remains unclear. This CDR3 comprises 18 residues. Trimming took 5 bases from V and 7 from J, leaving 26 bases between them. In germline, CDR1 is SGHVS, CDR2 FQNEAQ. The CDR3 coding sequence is TGTGCCAGCAGCCCTTCCCGGTACAAAGACTGGTCTAGTGAAAAACTGTTTTTT. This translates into CASSPSRYKDWSSEKLFF.

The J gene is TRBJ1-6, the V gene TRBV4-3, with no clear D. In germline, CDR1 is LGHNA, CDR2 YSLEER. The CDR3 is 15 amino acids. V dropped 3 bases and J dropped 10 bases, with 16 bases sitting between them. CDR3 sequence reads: CASSQGREGISPLHF. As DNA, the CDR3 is TGCGCCAGCAGCCAGGGCCGGGAGGGTATCTCACCCCTCCACTTT.

The CDR3 bases are TGTGCCAGCAGCCAAGAAATGGGGACAGGGATCCAAAATGAGCAGTTCTTC. Its protein product is CASSQEMGTGIQNEQFF. The chain couples TRBV3-1 (or the pseudogene TRBV3-2) to TRBJ2-1, with 9 bases aligning to TRBD1. CDR3 length equals 17 residues. CDR1 and CDR2 from the germline V gene are LGHDT and YNNKEL (reference sequence). J was trimmed by 7 bases and V by 0 bases; bases with no gene match: 10.

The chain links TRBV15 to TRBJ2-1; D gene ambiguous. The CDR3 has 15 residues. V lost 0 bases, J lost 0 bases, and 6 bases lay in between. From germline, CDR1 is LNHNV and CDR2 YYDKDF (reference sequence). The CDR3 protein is CATSRDRSSYNEQFF. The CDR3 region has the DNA TGTGCCACCAGCAGAGATAGGAGCTCCTACAATGAGCAGTTCTTC.

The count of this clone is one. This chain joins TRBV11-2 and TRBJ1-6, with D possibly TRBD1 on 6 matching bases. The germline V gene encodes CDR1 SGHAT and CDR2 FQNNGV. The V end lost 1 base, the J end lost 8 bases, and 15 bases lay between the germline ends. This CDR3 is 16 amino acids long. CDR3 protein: CASSLVGARGHSPLHF. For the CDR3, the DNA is TGTGCCAGCAGCTTAGTCGGGGCCAGGGGTCATTCACCCCTCCACTTT. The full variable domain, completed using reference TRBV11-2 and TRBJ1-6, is EAGVAQSPRYKIIEKRQSVAFWCNPISGHATLYWYQQILGQGPKLLIQFQNNGVVDDSQLPKDRFSAERLKGVDSTLKIQPAKLEDSAVYLCASSLVGARGHSPLHFGNGTRLTVT.

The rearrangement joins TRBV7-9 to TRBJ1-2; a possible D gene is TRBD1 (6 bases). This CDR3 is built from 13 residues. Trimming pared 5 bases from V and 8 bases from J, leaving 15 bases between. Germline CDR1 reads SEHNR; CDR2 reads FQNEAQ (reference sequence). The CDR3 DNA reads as TGTGCCAGCAGCCCGGGACGGGACAACGGCTACACCTTC. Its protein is CASSPGRDNGYTF.

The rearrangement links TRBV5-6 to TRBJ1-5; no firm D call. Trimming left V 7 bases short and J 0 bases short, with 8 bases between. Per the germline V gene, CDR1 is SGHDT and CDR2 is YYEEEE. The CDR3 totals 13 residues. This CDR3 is CASSRGSNQPQHF. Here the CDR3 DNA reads TGTGCCAGCTCCCGGGGTAGCAATCAGCCCCAGCATTTT.

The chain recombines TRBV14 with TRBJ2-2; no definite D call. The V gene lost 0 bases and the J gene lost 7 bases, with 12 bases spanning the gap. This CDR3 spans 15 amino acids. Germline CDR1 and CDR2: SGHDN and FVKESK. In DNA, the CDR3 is TGTGCCAGCAGCCAAGAGCCGAGAATGTTCGGGGAGCTGTTTTTT. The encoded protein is CASSQEPRMFGELFF.

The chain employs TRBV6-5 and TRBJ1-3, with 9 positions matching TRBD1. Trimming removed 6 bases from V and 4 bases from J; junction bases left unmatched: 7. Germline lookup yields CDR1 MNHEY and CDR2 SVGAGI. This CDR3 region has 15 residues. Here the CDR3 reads CASRPPGTGGNTIYF. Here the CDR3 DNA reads TGTGCCAGCAGACCCCCTGGGACAGGGGGAAACACCATATATTTT.

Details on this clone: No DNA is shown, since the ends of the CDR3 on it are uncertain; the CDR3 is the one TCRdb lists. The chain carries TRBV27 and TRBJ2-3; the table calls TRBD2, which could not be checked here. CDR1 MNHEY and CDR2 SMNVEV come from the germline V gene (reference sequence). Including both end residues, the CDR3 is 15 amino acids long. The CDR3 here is CASSLQWGSGTSTYF.

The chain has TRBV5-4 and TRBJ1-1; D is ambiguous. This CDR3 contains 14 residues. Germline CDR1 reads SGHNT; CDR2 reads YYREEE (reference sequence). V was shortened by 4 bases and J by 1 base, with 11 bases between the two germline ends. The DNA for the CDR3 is TGTGCCAGCAGCCACCGGGAAAAGAACACTGAAGCTTTCTTT. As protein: CASSHREKNTEAFF.

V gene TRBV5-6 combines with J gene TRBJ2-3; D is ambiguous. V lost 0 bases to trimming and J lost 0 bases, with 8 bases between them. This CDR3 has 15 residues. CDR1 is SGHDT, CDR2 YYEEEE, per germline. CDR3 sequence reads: CASSLARVSTDTQYF. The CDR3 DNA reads TGTGCCAGCAGCTTGGCTCGCGTTAGCACAGATACGCAGTATTTT.

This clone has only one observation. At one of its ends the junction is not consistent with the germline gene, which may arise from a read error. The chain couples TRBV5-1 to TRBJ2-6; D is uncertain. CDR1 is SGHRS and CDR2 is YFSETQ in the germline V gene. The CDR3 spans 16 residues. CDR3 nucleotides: TGTGCCAGCAGTCTTACAATTGGCTCTGGGGCCAACGTCCTGACTTTC. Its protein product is CASSLTIGSGANVLTF.

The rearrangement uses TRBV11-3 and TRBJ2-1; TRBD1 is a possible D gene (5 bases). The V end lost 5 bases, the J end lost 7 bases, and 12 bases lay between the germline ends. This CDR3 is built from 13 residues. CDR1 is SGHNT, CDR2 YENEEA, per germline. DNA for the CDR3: TGTGCCAGCAGCACCTACTCAGGGAATGAGCAGTTCTTC. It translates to CASSTYSGNEQFF.

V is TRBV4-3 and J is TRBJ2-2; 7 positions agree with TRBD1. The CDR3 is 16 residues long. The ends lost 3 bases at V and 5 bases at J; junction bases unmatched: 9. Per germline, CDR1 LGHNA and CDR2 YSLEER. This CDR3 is CASSQKGTGETGELFF. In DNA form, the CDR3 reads TGCGCCAGCAGCCAGAAGGGTACAGGGGAGACCGGGGAGCTGTTTTTT.

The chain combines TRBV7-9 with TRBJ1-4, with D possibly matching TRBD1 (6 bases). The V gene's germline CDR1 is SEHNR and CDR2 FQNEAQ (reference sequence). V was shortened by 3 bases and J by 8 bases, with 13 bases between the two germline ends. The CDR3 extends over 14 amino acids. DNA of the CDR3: TGTGCCAGCAGCTTCACAGGGAGACACGAAAAACTGTTTTTT. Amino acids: CASSFTGRHEKLFF. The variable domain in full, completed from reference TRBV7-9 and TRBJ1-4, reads DTGVSQNPRHKITKRGQNVTFRCDPISEHNRLYWYRQTLGQGPEFLTYFQNEAQLEKSRLLSDRFSAERPKGSFSTLEIQRTEQGDSAMYLCASSFTGRHEKLFFGSGTQLSVL.

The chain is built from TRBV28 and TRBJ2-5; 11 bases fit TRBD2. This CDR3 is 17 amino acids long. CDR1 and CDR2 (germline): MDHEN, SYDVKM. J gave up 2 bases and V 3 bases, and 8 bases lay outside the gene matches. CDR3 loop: CASSLIAGGQGQETQYF. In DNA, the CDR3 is TGTGCCAGCAGTTTGATAGCGGGGGGGCAAGGGCAAGAGACCCAGTACTTC. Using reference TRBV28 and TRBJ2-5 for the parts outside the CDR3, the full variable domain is DVKVTQSSRYLVKRTGEKVFLECVQDMDHENMFWYRQDPGLGLRLIYFSYDVKMKEKGDIPEGYSVSREKKERFSLILESASTNQTSMYLCASSLIAGGQGQETQYFGPGTRLLVL.

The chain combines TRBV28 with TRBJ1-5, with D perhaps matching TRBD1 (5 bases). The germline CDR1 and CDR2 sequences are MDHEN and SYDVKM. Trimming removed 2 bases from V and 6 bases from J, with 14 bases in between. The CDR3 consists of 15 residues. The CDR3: CASSLRGRGGQPQHF. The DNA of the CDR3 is TGTGCCAGCAGTTTAAGGGGTAGGGGAGGTCAGCCCCAGCATTTT.

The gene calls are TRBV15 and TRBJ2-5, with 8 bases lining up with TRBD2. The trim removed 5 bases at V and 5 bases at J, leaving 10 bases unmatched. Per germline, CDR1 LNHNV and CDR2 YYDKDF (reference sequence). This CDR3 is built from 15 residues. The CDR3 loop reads CATSQESGGPETQYF. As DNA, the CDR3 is TGTGCCACCAGCCAAGAGTCGGGGGGGCCTGAGACCCAGTACTTC.